This T cell receptor beta chain was obtained from a study of cytomegalovirus exposure and HLA in healthy donors. PCR employed 60 Vbeta and 13 Jbeta primers. Method: immunoSEQ multiplex PCR; TCRdb's copy keeps in-frame clones and lacks some. This table has 110,000 to 150,000 clones, around 70% appearing once. Germline trimming cut 3 bases from V and 2 bases from J; bases unmatched to any gene: 3. Germline loops: CDR1 MNHNS, CDR2 SASEGT. This CDR3 spans 16 amino acids. V and J are TRBV6-1 and TRBJ2-3; 12 bases agree with TRBD2. Sample: PBMCs. The sequence was collected from a woman aged 55-69 years in good health and CMV-seropositive. As DNA, the CDR3 is TGTGCCAGCAGTGAGTCTAGCGGGGGGGACACAGATACGCAGTATTTT. It codes for CASSESSGGDTDTQYF.